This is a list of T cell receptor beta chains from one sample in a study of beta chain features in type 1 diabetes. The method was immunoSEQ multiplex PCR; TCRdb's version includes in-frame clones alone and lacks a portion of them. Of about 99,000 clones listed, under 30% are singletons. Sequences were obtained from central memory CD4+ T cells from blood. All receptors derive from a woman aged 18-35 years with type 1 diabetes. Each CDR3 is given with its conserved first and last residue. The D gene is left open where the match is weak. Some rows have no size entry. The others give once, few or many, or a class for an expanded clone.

CDR3: CASSSSPFGLAGGSEQFF; DNA: TGCGCCAGCAGCTCCTCCCCGTTTGGACTAGCGGGAGGGAGTGAGCAGTTCTTC; D: TRBD2; V: TRBV5-1; J: TRBJ2-1; size: .
CDR3: CASTSGPGGEQFF; DNA: TGCGCCAGCACTAGCGGTCCCGGTGGTGAGCAGTTCTTC; D: TRBD2; V: TRBV5-1; J: TRBJ2-1; size: few
CDR3: CSVAQGTGTSGRRHNEQFF; DNA: TGCAGCGTCGCACAGGGAACCGGGACTAGCGGGAGGCGCCACAATGAGCAGTTCTTC; D: TRBD2; V: TRBV29-1; J: TRBJ2-1; size: few
CDR3: CASSQGAGNNEKLFF; DNA: TGTGCCAGCAGCCAAGGGGCAGGAAATAATGAAAAACTGTTTTTT; D: .; V: TRBV4-2; J: TRBJ1-4; size: .
CDR3: CASSLGESAGELFF; DNA: TGTGCCAGCAGCTTAGGAGAGAGCGCCGGGGAGCTGTTTTTT; D: .; V: TRBV7-9; J: TRBJ2-2; size: .
CDR3: CASSTRTGLNYGYTF; DNA: TGTGCCAGCAGCACCCGGACAGGACTTAACTATGGCTACACCTTC; D: TRBD1; V: TRBV4-2; J: TRBJ1-2; size: few
CDR3: CASSLTASGGNEQFF; DNA: TGTGCCAGCAGCTTAACGGCTAGCGGAGGAAATGAGCAGTTCTTC; D: TRBD2; V: TRBV7-6; J: TRBJ2-1; size: .
CDR3: CASSLTSGRQETQYF; DNA: TGTGCCAGCAGCTTGACTAGCGGGAGACAAGAGACCCAGTACTTC; D: TRBD2; V: TRBV5-4; J: TRBJ2-5; size: few
CDR3: CASSPRTGGSYEQYF; DNA: TGTGCCAGTAGTCCGCGGACAGGGGGATCCTACGAGCAGTACTTC; D: TRBD1; V: TRBV19; J: TRBJ2-7; size: .
CDR3: CASSRDRGPNTGELFF; DNA: TGTGCCAGCAGCCGCGACAGGGGGCCAAACACCGGGGAGCTGTTTTTT; D: TRBD1; V: TRBV4-2; J: TRBJ2-2; size: .
CDR3: CASSLVAGLNTEAFF; DNA: TGTGCCAGCAGCCTAGTGGCGGGGCTGAACACTGAAGCTTTCTTT; D: .; V: TRBV7-2; J: TRBJ1-1; size: few
CDR3: CASSQFGQGNEAFF; DNA: TGTGCCAGCAGCCAATTCGGACAGGGGAATGAAGCTTTCTTT; D: TRBD1; V: TRBV14; J: TRBJ1-1; size: .
CDR3: CASRLLQGNQPQHF; DNA: TGTGCCAGCAGATTACTACAGGGAAATCAGCCCCAGCATTTT; D: .; V: TRBV28; J: TRBJ1-5; size: .
CDR3: CASTRASNQPQHF; DNA: TGCGCCAGCACCCGAGCTAGCAATCAGCCCCAGCATTTT; D: .; V: TRBV10-2; J: TRBJ1-5; size: few
CDR3: CASIPGLAGEGRNEQFF; DNA: TGTGCCAGTATACCGGGACTAGCGGGAGAGGGGCGCAATGAGCAGTTCTTC; D: TRBD2; V: TRBV7-8; J: TRBJ2-1; size: few
CDR3: CASSATGTGGHEQYF; DNA: TGTGCCAGCAGCGCAACCGGGACAGGGGGCCACGAGCAGTACTTC; D: TRBD1; V: TRBV2; J: TRBJ2-7; size: .
CDR3: CASSLSGSTDTQYF; DNA: TGTGCCAGCAGTTTGTCCGGTAGCACAGATACGCAGTATTTT; D: .; V: TRBV27; J: TRBJ2-3; size: .
CDR3: CASSRQVSGNTIYF; DNA: TGTGCCAGCAGCCGCCAGGTCTCTGGAAACACCATATATTTT; D: .; V: TRBV7-2; J: TRBJ1-3; size: few
CDR3: CASSLSVRDYGYTF; DNA: TGTGCCAGCAGCTTATCAGTCAGGGACTATGGCTACACCTTC; D: .; V: TRBV7-2; J: TRBJ1-2; size: .
CDR3: CASSVFGNTGELFF; DNA: TGTGCCAGCAGCGTATTCGGGAACACCGGGGAGCTGTTTTTT; D: .; V: TRBV9; J: TRBJ2-2; size: .
CDR3: CAWTVGDTKESF; DNA: TGTGCCTGGACCGTCGGGGACACCAAGGAGAGCTTC; D: .; V: TRBV30; J: TRBJ1-2; size: .